This T cell receptor (beta chain) was recorded in a study of identical twins (dated by TCRdb to about 2016). Looking at the study overall: To test whether fetal clonotypes persist, the study used deep sequencing on TCR alpha and beta repertoires from monozygotic twins, unrelated adults of various ages, and cord blood. Replicate twin experiments were performed at different times using different library preparation protocols to rule out contamination.

What the study reported, not specific to this receptor: Because the same donors could not be followed over many years, the conclusions relied on cross-sectional statistical analysis. Compared with coincidental sharing between unrelated individuals, out-of-frame TCR alpha sequences shared between twins had an excess of sequences with low generation probability. Fewer insertions were carried by abundant cord blood beta clonotypes; a weaker similar trend was observed in young adult naive repertoires, while no such trend was observed in memory repertoires. In monozygotic twins, recombination models systematically underestimated out-of-frame TCR alpha sharing, but the models matched the sharing seen between unrelated individuals. Invariant T cells such as MAIT and iNKT could partly confound zero-insertion analyses, though diverse VJ usage argued against this for most clonotypes. In beta out-of-frame sequences, excess twin sharing was weaker, because having fewer shared sequences lowered the signal-to-noise ratio.

Library method: 5' RACE. The run used an Illumina HiSeq 2000. A universal primer binding site was introduced by template switching, and a unique molecular identifier was present in the final cDNA, enabling accurate counting of TCR cDNA molecules. First-strand cDNA for TCR alpha and beta chains was synthesized from specific primers in the conserved constant-segment region. To control for contamination, every cDNA library carried two barcodes: a SMART-Mk sample barcode plus Illumina barcodes. TruSeq adapter sequences and Illumina sample barcodes were added in two successive PCR steps. Sequencing of the TCR alpha and beta cDNA libraries was done on the Illumina HiSeq platform using custom primers. From the authors' description of their analysis: Raw reads were processed with MiGEC to extract unique molecular identifiers, and MiXCR was used to determine CDR3 positions. For each individual, recombination models were inferred using an EM algorithm with the repgenHMM and IGoR tools. Shared clonotype analysis was performed with the tcR package in R, normalizing sharing by the product of cloneset sizes. To study raw recombination free of thymic and clonal selection effects, out-of-frame nonproductive sequences were analyzed. TCRdb applied fastp at Q25 and MiXCR to the public reads, then kept only in-frame beta chains. Under each unique CDR3 protein, matching rows form one entry showing the most common genes and DNA. The V and J calls and clone size come from TCRdb's table, not from the authors' own analysis. The sample has 300,000 to 400,000 distinct CDR3 sequences on record, more than 9% of them singletons. The biggest ten clones account for just over 7% of the sample.

As for this clonotype: Its antigen remains undetermined. No per-base quality is available; no much larger clone lies one base away.

The germline V gene sets CDR1 to SQVTM and CDR2 to ANQGSEA. V gives up 0 bases and J gives up 1 base, and the segment between their germline ends measures 8 bases. Reading from cysteine to phenylalanine, the CDR3 counts 14 amino acids. CDR3 DNA only is kept here, 42 bases in frame from base 1. Every donor in the study was a healthy Caucasian. Three pairs of female monozygotic twins, all aged about 18 to 29 years, made up the twin cohort. Positive isolation kits from Invitrogen were used to isolate CD4+ and CD8+ T cell populations. Another study also made use of these data, one on yellow fever vaccine responses in identical twins. That second publication adds: According to the authors, the vaccine-induced T cell response in identical twins seemed to be partly convergent and partly specific to each individual. In the study, vaccine-responding T cell clones were precisely tracked in identical twins.

The receptor chain draws on TRBV29-1 and TRBJ2-3; no D segment can be confidently identified. Sequencing was performed on CD8+ T cells sorted from blood. The clonotype was recovered from a young woman in good health. CDR3 loop: CSVEDQAGTDTQYF. The sequenced DNA: TGCAGCGTTGAAGATCAAGCAGGCACAGATACGCAGTATTTT.